The T cell receptor (beta chain) described here comes from a study of T cells in Graves' hyperthyroidism and ophthalmopathy. The CDR3 regions of TCR beta were amplified from RNA transcripts. During a first-round RT-PCR of the TCR CDR3, the HTBI primer set was used. TCRdb re-derived calls from the multiplex PCR reads in MiXCR, one entry per CDR3 protein. Among around 300,000 distinct CDR3 sequences listed, 13% to 15% were seen once. Fresh peripheral blood, approximately 10 ml, was the source of the PBMCs. The sequencing input was blood. The clonotype was recovered from a woman in her fifties or sixties with Graves' hyperthyroidism that later progressed to Graves' ophthalmopathy.

CDR3 region: CASSQDRTNNQPQHF. The CDR3 DNA is TGCGCCAGCAGCCAAGATCGGACAAATAATCAGCCCCAGCATTTT. The J gene is TRBJ1-5, the V gene TRBV4-1, with D possibly being TRBD1 (5 bases). Per the germline V gene, CDR1 is MGHRA and CDR2 is YSYEKL. Trimming cost V 0 bases and J 4 bases, with 10 bases left between them. The CDR3 is 15 amino acids.